This TCR beta chain emerged from a study of blood T cell repertoires in COVID-19 (dated by TCRdb to between 2020 and 2021). Broadly, across the study: Samples from collaborators originated in the United States, Italy and Spain and spanned both the acute and convalescent phases of COVID-19. The repertoires were released in a freely available public database meant as a resource for research on the immune response to SARS-CoV-2. Subjects who had been exposed to COVID-19, were actively infected with it, or had recovered from it provided the deeply sampled blood TCRbeta repertoires that made up the dataset. HLA class I and class II types, where available, came from metadata supplied by the sample provider rather than from assay-based typing. Samples were obtained from the ongoing ImmuneRACE study (first 160 participants) and from over 1,000 subjects provided by 6 global collaborators. The prospective study material was composed of cDNA or gDNA derived from T cells, B-cell-depleted T cells, or PBMCs. The sample metadata nearly always contained a de-identified subject ID, COVID-19 status, age in years and sex.

The immunoSEQ Assay, a bias-controlled multiplex PCR, was used to amplify TCRbeta CDR3 regions from genomic DNA. The original methods were these. The number of nucleated cells in each sample was estimated by amplification of reference gene primers within the assay. To quantify the absolute abundance of each unique TCRbeta CDR3 rearrangement, sequence reads were collapsed and filtered. For each sample, productive Simpson clonality was calculated as the square root of Simpson's diversity index over productive rearrangements. TCRdb stores this immuneACCESS table with in-frame sequences only. Part of the clones is absent; in the studies checked, under half of the shortfall reflects unresolved V genes, and no reason is known for the rest. V and J calls plus clone size are reproduced from that table; the DNA served to infer D and trimming. Counted in this sample were approximately 280,000 clones; around 90% of them appeared once. Of the sample, about 9.8% falls within the top ten clones.

With respect to this clone: The antigen this receptor binds is unknown. Base qualities are not recorded, but no much larger clone differs from it by a single base.

Overall study outcomes, separate from this receptor: The quantity of clinical and demographic metadata differed by source and by participant and was supplied without curation.

Whole blood was collected in K2EDTA tubes by collaborating institutions according to the institutions' own protocols. For TCRbeta analysis, collaborators shipped samples in one of three forms: frozen whole blood, isolated PBMCs, or DNA extracted from either of those sample types. The CDR3 goes from the cysteine to the phenylalanine over 14 residues. Left in the record is the CDR3 DNA by itself, 42 bases read in frame from the first base. The germline V gene supplies CDR1 SGHRS and CDR2 YFSETQ. At the junction V is shortened by 4 bases and J by 4 bases, with 15 bases in between. This receptor chain uses TRBV5-1 and TRBJ2-7; perhaps TRBD1 is the D gene, with 6 bases matching. Sequencing input: peripheral blood. The sequence was collected from a man in his late teens or twenties with active or convalescent COVID-19. The base sequence is TGCGCCAGCAGCCCCGGGACAACCGAGTACGAGCAGTACTTC. Protein translation: CASSPGTTEYEQYF.